Shown below are 2 T cell receptor beta chains from a single sample sequenced in a study of blood T cell repertoires in COVID-19. The method was immunoSEQ multiplex PCR; TCRdb's version includes in-frame clones alone and lacks a portion of them. Here the sample spans some 260,000 clones, over 80% being singletons. The specimen sequenced was peripheral blood. These receptors came from a woman in her seventies with COVID-19, enrolled during active disease.

The chain joins TRBV5-8 to TRBJ2-3, with TRBD2 matching 7 bases. CDR1 SGHTS and CDR2 YDEGEE come from the germline V gene. This CDR3 is 14 amino acids long. The V segment lost 0 bases and the J segment 3 bases; nucleotides outside the gene matches: 1. The CDR3 DNA follows: TGTGCCAGCAGCTTGGTTAGCGGGACAGATACGCAGTATTTT. Protein sequence: CASSLVSGTDTQYF.

The genes are TRBV7-2 and TRBJ2-7; TRBD2 matches at 10 bases. Germline trimming cut 1 base from V and 2 bases from J; bases unmatched to any gene: 8. Germline V gives CDR1 SGHTA, CDR2 FQGNSA. The CDR3 covers 17 residues. The chain's CDR3 is CASSLVILAGVPYEQYF. CDR3 sequence (DNA): TGTGCCAGCAGCTTAGTAATTCTAGCGGGAGTACCCTACGAGCAGTACTTC.